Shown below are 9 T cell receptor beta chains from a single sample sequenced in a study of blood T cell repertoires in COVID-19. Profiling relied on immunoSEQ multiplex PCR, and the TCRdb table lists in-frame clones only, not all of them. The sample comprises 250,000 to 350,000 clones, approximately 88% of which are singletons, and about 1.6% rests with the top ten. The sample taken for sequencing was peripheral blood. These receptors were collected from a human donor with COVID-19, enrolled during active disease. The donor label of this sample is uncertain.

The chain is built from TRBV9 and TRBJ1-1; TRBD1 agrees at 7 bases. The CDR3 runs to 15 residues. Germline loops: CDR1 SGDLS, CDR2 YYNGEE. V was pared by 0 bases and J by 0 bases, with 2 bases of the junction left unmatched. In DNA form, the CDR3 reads TGTGCCAGCAGCGTAGTTCAGGGGGTGAACACTGAAGCTTTCTTT. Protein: CASSVVQGVNTEAFF.

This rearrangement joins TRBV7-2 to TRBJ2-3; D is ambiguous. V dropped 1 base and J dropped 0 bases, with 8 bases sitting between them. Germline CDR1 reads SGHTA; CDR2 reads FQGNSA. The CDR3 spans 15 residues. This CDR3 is CASSLVADSTDTQYF. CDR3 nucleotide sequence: TGTGCCAGCAGCTTAGTCGCGGATAGCACAGATACGCAGTATTTT.

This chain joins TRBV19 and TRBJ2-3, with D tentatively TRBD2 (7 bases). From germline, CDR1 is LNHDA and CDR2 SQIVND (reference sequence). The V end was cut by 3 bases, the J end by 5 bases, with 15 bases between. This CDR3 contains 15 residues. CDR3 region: CASSIPGEGRDTQYF. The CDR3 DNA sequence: TGTGCCAGTAGTATCCCAGGGGAGGGCAGAGATACGCAGTATTTT. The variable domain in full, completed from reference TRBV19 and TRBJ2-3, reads DGGITQSPKYLFRKEGQNVTLSCEQNLNHDAMYWYRQDPGQGLRLIYYSQIVNDFQKGDIAEGYSVSREKKESFPLTVTSAQKNPTAFYLCASSIPGEGRDTQYFGPGTRLTVL.

The CDR3 region has the DNA TGTGCCAGCAGCTATGGCCCTGGGCGGGACGAGCAGTACTTC. Protein sequence: CASSYGPGRDEQYF. The V call is TRBV13, the J call TRBJ2-7; tentatively, D is TRBD2 (5 bases). There are 14 residues in the CDR3. V was pared by 4 bases and J by 5 bases, with 15 bases between. Germline V lookup: CDR1 PRHDT, CDR2 FYEKMQ (reference sequence).

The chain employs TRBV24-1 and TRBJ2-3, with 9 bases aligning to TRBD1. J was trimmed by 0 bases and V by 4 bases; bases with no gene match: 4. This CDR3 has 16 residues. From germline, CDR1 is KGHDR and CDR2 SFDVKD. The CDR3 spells CATSDPQGASTDTQYF. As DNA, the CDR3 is TGTGCCACCAGTGACCCACAGGGGGCGAGCACAGATACGCAGTATTTT.

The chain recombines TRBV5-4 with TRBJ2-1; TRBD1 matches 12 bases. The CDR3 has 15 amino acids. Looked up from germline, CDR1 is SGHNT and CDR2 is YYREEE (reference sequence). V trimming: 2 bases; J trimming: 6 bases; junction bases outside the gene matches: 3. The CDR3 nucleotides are TGTGCCAGCAGCTTTGGGACAGGGGGCCTCAATGAGCAGTTCTTC. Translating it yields CASSFGTGGLNEQFF.

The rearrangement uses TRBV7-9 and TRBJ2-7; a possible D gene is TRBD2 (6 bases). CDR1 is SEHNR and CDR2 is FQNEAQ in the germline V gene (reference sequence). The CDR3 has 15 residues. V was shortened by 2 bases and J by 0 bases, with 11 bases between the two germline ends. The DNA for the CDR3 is TGTGCCAGCAGCTTAAAGGACGGGGGCTCCTACGAGCAGTACTTC. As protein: CASSLKDGGSYEQYF.

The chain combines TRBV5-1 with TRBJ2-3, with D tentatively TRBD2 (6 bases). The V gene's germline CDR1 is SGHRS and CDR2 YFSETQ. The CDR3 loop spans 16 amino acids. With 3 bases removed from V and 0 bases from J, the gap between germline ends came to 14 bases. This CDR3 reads CASSWDFSPSTDTQYF. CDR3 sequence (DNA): TGCGCCAGCAGCTGGGACTTCAGTCCTAGCACAGATACGCAGTATTTT.

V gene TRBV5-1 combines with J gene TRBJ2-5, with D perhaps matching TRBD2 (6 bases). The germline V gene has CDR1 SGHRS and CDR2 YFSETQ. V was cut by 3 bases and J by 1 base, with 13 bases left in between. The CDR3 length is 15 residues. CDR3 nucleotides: TGCGCCAGCAGCTGGACGGGACTCCTCCAAGAGACCCAGTACTTC. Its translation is CASSWTGLLQETQYF.